These 20 T cell receptor beta chains were all obtained from the same sample, sequenced in a study of molecular identifiers for immune sequencing clone quantification. TCRdb called the PCR reads again in MiXCR, with one record for every CDR3 protein. Of about 510,000 distinct CDR3 sequences in the sample, about 20% were seen once. Sequenced: naive CD8+ T cells from blood, with Jurkat cell RNA spiked in. Stated subset: FACS-sorted CD8+CD4-CCR7+CD45RA+ naive T cells. The receptors were gathered from a human donor in good health. Some libraries in this study had Jurkat cell RNA spiked in.

In this sample, this clonotype turned up many times. The chain is built from TRBV7-6 and TRBJ2-7, with 7 bases that match TRBD1. The CDR3 is 14 amino acids. Per the germline V gene, CDR1 is SGHVS and CDR2 is FNYEAQ. V was clipped by 4 bases and J by 0 bases; unmatched bases: 3. The CDR3 nucleotides read TGTGCCAGCAGCTCCAGGGGGAGCTCCTACGAGCAGTACTTC. Its protein is CASSSRGSSYEQYF.

This sequence joins TRBV12-3 or TRBV12-4 and TRBJ2-1; a weak D match, TRBD2 (5 bases). V lost 4 bases and J lost 0, with 16 bases in between. The CDR3 runs 17 residues. In DNA form, the CDR3 reads TGTGCCAGCAGTTCTCCGACTACCTGGAGCTCCTACAATGAGCAGTTCTTC. Protein: CASSSPTTWSSYNEQFF.

In its sample, this clonotype was seen many times. The chain has TRBV7-2 and TRBJ2-7; no reliable D call. The CDR3 is 13 residues long. Looked up from germline, CDR1 is SGHTA and CDR2 is FQGNSA. V was pared by 3 bases and J by 5 bases, with 11 bases between. In nucleotides, the CDR3 is TGTGCCAGCAGCTTCTTTCACGGCCACGAGCAGTACTTC. Translating gives CASSFFHGHEQYF.

Many counts were recorded for this clonotype. The J gene is TRBJ2-7, the V gene TRBV20-1; 7 bases are a match to TRBD1. Trimming removed 0 bases from V and 1 base from J; junction bases left unmatched: 15. The CDR3 consists of 18 residues. Germline V lookup: CDR1 DFQATT, CDR2 SNEGSKA (reference sequence). CDR3 amino acids: CSARDYFSDRESSYEQYF. Written as DNA, the CDR3 is TGCAGTGCTAGAGATTACTTTTCCGACAGGGAAAGTTCCTACGAGCAGTACTTC.

There are many counts of this clonotype. The chain is built from TRBV7-9 and TRBJ1-6; D not resolved. This CDR3 is built from 12 residues. Germline assignment: CDR1 SEHNR and CDR2 FQNEAQ (reference sequence). CDR3 DNA: TGTGTTACCAGCCCTCTTAATTCACCCCTCCACTTT. Translation: CVTSPLNSPLHF.

At least ten counts were recorded for this clonotype. The gene calls are TRBV5-4 and TRBJ2-7; TRBD1 aligns across 8 bases. Per the germline V gene, CDR1 is SGHNT and CDR2 is YYREEE (reference sequence). V lost 4 bases to trimming and J lost 2 bases; unmatched junction nucleotides: 8. The CDR3 runs to 15 residues. In DNA, the CDR3 is TGTGCCAGCAGCCCGGCAGGGGGCCCAACCTACGAGCAGTACTTC. Its protein product is CASSPAGGPTYEQYF.

This clonotype was counted many times. CDR3: CASSLGDINQPQHF. The DNA of the CDR3 is TGTGCCAGCAGCTTGGGGGATATTAATCAGCCCCAGCATTTT. The chain uses TRBV5-6 and TRBJ1-5, with no clear D. V gave up 0 bases and J gave up 4 bases, with 8 bases separating them. Germline CDR1 and CDR2: SGHDT and YYEEEE. This CDR3 is 14 amino acids long.

V gene TRBV7-9 combines with J gene TRBJ1-1; 8 bases are shared with TRBD1. With V trimmed by 10 bases and J by 3 bases, 4 bases remained unmatched. The CDR3 loop spans 12 amino acids. Germline V gene lookup returns CDR1 SEHNR and CDR2 FQNEAQ (reference sequence). CDR3 nucleotides: TGTGCCACCAGGGGGCTTGACACTGAAGCTTTCTTT. It is translated as CATRGLDTEAFF. Variable domain in full (rest from reference TRBV7-9 and TRBJ1-1): DTGVSQNPRHKITKRGQNVTFRCDPISEHNRLYWYRQTLGQGPEFLTYFQNEAQLEKSRLLSDRFSAERPKGSFSTLEIQRTEQGDSAMYLCATRGLDTEAFFGQGTRLTVV.

The sample holds many counts of this clonotype. The CDR3 nucleotides are TGTGCCAGCACGCACCAGGACGAGGGGCTGCTTTCAGCTTTCTTT. Protein product: CASTHQDEGLLSAFF. The chain is built from TRBV7-9 and TRBJ1-1; TRBD1 might be the D (5 bases). Germline V gene data show CDR1 as SEHNR and CDR2 as FQNEAQ (reference sequence). This CDR3 is 15 amino acids long. Trimming cost V 7 bases and J 10 bases, with 25 bases left between them. Full variable domain (rest looked up from reference TRBV7-9 and TRBJ1-1): DTGVSQNPRHKITKRGQNVTFRCDPISEHNRLYWYRQTLGQGPEFLTYFQNEAQLEKSRLLSDRFSAERPKGSFSTLEIQRTEQGDSAMYLCASTHQDEGLLSAFFGQGTRLTVV.

Ten or more counts support this clonotype. The J gene is TRBJ1-5, the V gene TRBV2; no clear D gene. The CDR3 covers 16 residues. Germline CDR1 reads SNHLY; CDR2 reads FYNNEI. V was trimmed by 0 bases and J by 3 bases, leaving 12 bases between them. The CDR3, as DNA: TGTGCCAGCAGTGAAGCGTCGCGGCAGCTCAATCAGCCCCAGCATTTT. Its translation: CASSEASRQLNQPQHF.

This clonotype occurred many times. The V call is TRBV29-1, the J call TRBJ2-5, with 9 bases matching TRBD1. CDR1 is SQVTM, CDR2 ANQGSEA, per germline. This CDR3 has 19 amino acids. J gave up 5 bases and V 0 bases, and 19 bases lay outside the gene matches. As DNA, the CDR3 is TGCAGCGTTGAAGATTTTGAAGGGACAGGGTCTCGAGCCCCCGAGACCCAGTACTTC. Translating it yields CSVEDFEGTGSRAPETQYF.

This clonotype was recorded at least ten times. The J gene is TRBJ1-1, the V gene TRBV28, with TRBD1 matching 7 bases. With 6 bases clipped from V and 0 bases from J, the junction kept 13 bases outside the gene matches. The germline gives CDR1 MDHEN, CDR2 SYDVKM. The CDR3 has 17 residues. As DNA, the CDR3 is TGTGCCAGCAGCCACTCCCGGCCGGGACAGATGAACACTGAAGCTTTCTTT. It codes for CASSHSRPGQMNTEAFF.

This clonotype was seen only a few times. J is TRBJ2-5 and V is TRBV7-9; D perhaps matches TRBD2 (6 bases). Germline-derived CDR1 and CDR2 are SEHNR and FQNEAQ (reference sequence). Between the trimmed V and J ends, which lost 6 bases and 4 bases, there was a span of 18 bases. The CDR3 is 15 amino acids. This CDR3 is CASRTGVTGVETQYF. The CDR3 region has the DNA TGTGCCAGCAGGACTGGGGTGACGGGAGTAGAGACCCAGTACTTC.

This clonotype came up a few times. The chain links TRBV11-2 to TRBJ2-5; tentative D call: TRBD1 (6 bases). V lost 7 bases and J lost 4, with 22 bases in between. Germline CDR1 SGHAT, CDR2 FQNNGV. The CDR3 contains 16 residues. This chain's CDR3 is CASISTWDTSRETQYF. CDR3 coding DNA: TGTGCCAGCATCTCAACCTGGGACACTTCAAGAGAGACCCAGTACTTC.

At least ten counts were recorded for this clonotype. J is TRBJ1-4 and V is TRBV9, with a tentative D call TRBD1 (5 bases). CDR3 size: 15 residues. V dropped 5 bases and J dropped 6 bases, with 17 bases sitting between them. CDR1 and CDR2 from the germline V gene are SGDLS and YYNGEE. As DNA, the CDR3 is TGTGCCAGCAGTGACGACTGGGGGAATGATGAAAAACTGTTTTTT. This translates into CASSDDWGNDEKLFF.

The table lists this clonotype with a few counts. The chain joins TRBV5-3 to TRBJ2-5; 11 bases match TRBD1. TRBV5-3 is classed as an ORF, of uncertain function. V trimming: 8 bases; J trimming: 5 bases; junction bases outside the gene matches: 11. This CDR3 comprises 15 residues. CDR3 loop: CASSHGQGAVETQYF. The CDR3 DNA sequence: TGTGCCAGCAGCCACGGACAGGGGGCTGTGGAGACCCAGTACTTC.

DNA for the CDR3: TGTGCCAGCACTGCGGCAGCGGGGGCCTCGGGGGTGTACAATGAGCAGTTCTTC. Translating gives CASTAAAGASGVYNEQFF. This sequence joins TRBV2 and TRBJ2-1; 8 nucleotides line up with TRBD2. Germline V gene lookup returns CDR1 SNHLY and CDR2 FYNNEI. J was trimmed by 4 bases and V by 7 bases; bases with no gene match: 18. There are 18 residues in the CDR3.

This clonotype turned up a few times. This could be a read error, since a much larger clone is one nucleotide away. The CDR3 carries no conserved terminal phenylalanine or tryptophan, so it likely arises from a read error. The chain recombines TRBV12-5 with TRBJ2-3; 8 bases agree with TRBD1. CDR1 is LGHNT, CDR2 FRNRAP, per germline. This CDR3 has 15 residues. J lost 3 bases, V lost 8 bases, and 10 bases had no gene match. The CDR3 nucleotides are TGTGCTAGTCAAGAAAGACAGGGGAGGACAGATACGCAGTATTCT. It codes for CASQERQGRTDTQYS.

V gene TRBV7-3 combines with J gene TRBJ2-5; TRBD1 is a possible D gene (5 bases). The CDR3 loop spans 15 amino acids. Looked up from germline, CDR1 is SGHTA and CDR2 is FQGTGA. Trimming shortened V by 4 bases and J by 2 bases, and 14 bases separated the two germline ends. The CDR3 is CASSSRSDNQETQYF. The CDR3 DNA is TGTGCCAGCAGCTCTCGCTCGGACAATCAAGAGACCCAGTACTTC. The full variable domain, rest sourced from reference TRBV7-3 and TRBJ2-5, is GAGVSQTPSNKVTEKGKYVELRCDPISGHTALYWYRQSLGQGPEFLIYFQGTGAADDSGLPNDRFFAVRPEGSVSTLKIQRTERGDSAVYLCASSSRSDNQETQYFGPGTRLLVL.

This clonotype appeared a few times. The chain combines TRBV5-6 with TRBJ1-5; perhaps TRBD1 as D (5 bases). Germline V gene sequence: CDR1 SGHDT, CDR2 YYEEEE. This CDR3 is built from 14 residues. Trimming pared 4 bases from V and 3 bases from J, leaving 11 bases between. CDR3 residues: CASSDSDTNQPQHF. The CDR3 bases are TGTGCCAGCAGCGACTCGGACACCAATCAGCCCCAGCATTTT.